The 21 T cell receptor beta chains listed next were all sequenced from one sample in a study of human T cells and chemical hapten exposure. Time point given: patch test 1, 2 weeks after DPC sensitization. Treatment of the sample: therapeutic diphenylcyclopropenone sensitization with weekly scalp DPC. One entry per CDR3 protein results from TCRdb running MiXCR on the RACE reads. The data hold 300,000 to 450,000 distinct CDR3 sequences, with roughly 4.8% observed a single time. The source material was whole blood, sampled in connection with sensitization to the hapten diphenylcyclopropenone (DPC). The receptors derive from a woman aged 45-65 years with alopecia areata. Some clones in this sample may be carry-over from other donors' samples.

In this sample, this clonotype turned up many times. The CDR3 region has the DNA TGTGCCAGCAGCCAAGATGGGACAGGGATTGGCTACACCTTC. Translated, it gives CASSQDGTGIGYTF. V usage is TRBV4-2 and J usage is TRBJ1-2; 9 nucleotides match TRBD1. The CDR3 has 14 amino acids. V gave up 0 bases and J gave up 7 bases; unmatched junction bases: 3. Per the germline V gene, CDR1 is LGHNA and CDR2 is YNFKEQ.

This clonotype occurred many times. The chain is built from TRBV7-2 and TRBJ2-1, with 9 bases lining up with TRBD1. The CDR3 sequence is 15 residues long. Germline assignment: CDR1 SGHTA and CDR2 FQGNSA. V lost 5 bases, J lost 6 bases, and 8 bases stayed unmatched. This CDR3 is CASSPTSTGGNEQFF. The DNA of the CDR3 is TGTGCCAGCAGCCCTACCTCGACAGGGGGCAATGAGCAGTTCTTC.

This clonotype has a count of ten or more. The chain is built from TRBV2 and TRBJ1-2; the match to TRBD1 covers 7 bases. CDR1 and CDR2 (germline): SNHLY, FYNNEI. The V gene end was trimmed by 7 bases and the J gene end by 4 bases; junction bases not matched to a gene: 3. The CDR3 runs to 12 residues. The chain's CDR3 is CASIGTAYGYTF. The DNA for the CDR3 is TGTGCCAGCATTGGGACAGCCTATGGCTACACCTTC.

This clonotype was seen ten or more times. The rearrangement links TRBV20-1 to TRBJ2-3; 7 nucleotides line up with TRBD2. V shed 6 bases, J shed 3 bases, and the junction held 15 bases outside the gene matches. The CDR3 runs to 16 residues. Germline CDR1 is DFQATT and CDR2 is SNEGSKA (reference sequence). The CDR3 DNA follows: TGCAGTGCCCCCCCGAAGGCGGGAGTAGGGACAGATACGCAGTATTTT. It encodes CSAPPKAGVGTDTQYF.

Many counts were recorded for this clonotype. V usage is TRBV6-2 or TRBV6-3 and J usage is TRBJ2-1; TRBD1 matches 10 bases. The CDR3 contains 15 residues. V lost 6 bases, J lost 4 bases, and 6 bases stayed unmatched. Germline CDR1 and CDR2: MNHEY and SVGEGT. This chain's CDR3 is CASSPGQGLYNEQFF. Written as DNA, the CDR3 is TGTGCCAGCAGCCCGGGACAGGGGCTATACAATGAGCAGTTCTTC.

The chain has TRBV27 and TRBJ2-7, with TRBD1 as a possible D gene (6 bases). Germline V gene data show CDR1 as MNHEY and CDR2 as SMNVEV (reference sequence). Trimming shortened V by 7 bases and J by 2 bases, and 15 bases separated the two germline ends. The CDR3 consists of 14 residues. The CDR3 loop is CASNRRGGTYEQYF. CDR3 nucleotides: TGTGCCAGCAACCGCAGAGGGGGAACCTACGAGCAGTACTTC.

This clonotype was seen repeatedly, ten times or more. The J gene is TRBJ2-1, the V gene TRBV12-3 or TRBV12-4; D remains ambiguous. Deletions cut 3 bases from V and 0 bases from J, with 6 bases between. This CDR3 is 14 amino acids long. The CDR3 is CASSLRDSYNEQFF. In nucleotides, the CDR3 is TGTGCCAGCAGTTTGCGCGACTCCTACAATGAGCAGTTCTTC.

This clonotype occurred many times. The rearrangement joins TRBV9 to TRBJ1-3; D is unresolved. This CDR3 spans 16 amino acids. In germline, CDR1 is SGDLS, CDR2 YYNGEE. V was trimmed by 0 bases and J by 0 bases, leaving 10 bases between them. The CDR3 is CASSVGTQSSGNTIYF. CDR3 bases: TGTGCCAGCAGCGTAGGGACGCAAAGCTCTGGAAACACCATATATTTT.

This clonotype was found many times. This sequence joins TRBV7-2 and TRBJ1-6, with 8 bases identical to TRBD1. V gave up 5 bases and J gave up 9 bases; unmatched junction bases: 9. The CDR3 consists of 15 residues. The V gene's germline CDR1 is SGHTA and CDR2 FQGNSA. The DNA for the CDR3 is TGTGCCAGCAGCCCGACAGGGGCGCGCGGTTCACCCCTCCACTTT. This translates into CASSPTGARGSPLHF.

The V gene is TRBV11-2, the J gene TRBJ2-7; no definite D call. Looked up from germline, CDR1 is SGHAT and CDR2 is FQNNGV. CDR3 length: 15 amino acids. V lost 0 bases and J 2 bases, leaving 11 bases between the germline ends. CDR3 coding DNA: TGTGCCAGCAGCTTAGAGTATCGCAGGACCTACGAGCAGTACTTC. Amino acids: CASSLEYRRTYEQYF.

The table lists this clonotype with many counts. The gene calls are TRBV10-3 and TRBJ2-1; tentatively, D is TRBD1 (6 bases). The CDR3 has 13 residues. Germline assignment: CDR1 ENHRY and CDR2 SYGVKD. V lost 10 bases and J lost 4, with 14 bases in between. This CDR3 reads CATARGGYNEQFF. In DNA, the CDR3 is TGTGCCACCGCCAGGGGCGGATACAATGAGCAGTTCTTC.

In this sample, this clonotype turned up many times. This chain connects TRBV7-9 to TRBJ1-6; D might be TRBD1 (5 bases). The CDR3 extends over 13 amino acids. V gave up 10 bases and J gave up 5 bases, with 12 bases separating them. Per germline, CDR1 SEHNR and CDR2 FQNEAQ (reference sequence). This CDR3 reads CATGRGDNSPLHF. As DNA, the CDR3 is TGTGCCACTGGGAGGGGTGATAATTCACCCCTCCACTTT.

This clonotype appeared many times. The V gene is TRBV12-3 or TRBV12-4, the J gene TRBJ1-1, with 8 bases fitting TRBD1. This CDR3 is built from 12 residues. V was pared by 5 bases and J by 7 bases, with 3 bases of the junction left unmatched. CDR3 DNA sequence: TGTGCCAGCAGTCACGGGACAGGTGAAGCTTTCTTT. Its translation: CASSHGTGEAFF.

This clonotype appeared many times. This chain joins TRBV7-2 and TRBJ2-6; 11 bases align to TRBD1. This CDR3 spans 17 amino acids. Looked up from germline, CDR1 is SGHTA and CDR2 is FQGNSA. The ends lost 4 bases at V and 3 bases at J; junction bases unmatched: 5. CDR3 sequence reads: CASSYRTGGIGANVLTF. As DNA, the CDR3 is TGTGCCAGCAGCTACAGGACAGGGGGCATTGGGGCCAACGTCCTGACTTTC.

The chain carries TRBV6-5 and TRBJ2-7; 10 positions match TRBD1. The CDR3 runs to 15 residues. Germline CDR1 and CDR2: MNHEY and SVGAGI. The trim removed 6 bases at V and 2 bases at J, leaving 7 bases unmatched. The CDR3 coding sequence is TGTGCCAGCAGAACATCCGGGACAGGGGCCTACGAGCAGTACTTC. Translated: CASRTSGTGAYEQYF.

This clonotype was counted ten times or more. This chain links TRBV7-2 with TRBJ1-5, with D hard to call. Germline loops: CDR1 SGHTA, CDR2 FQGNSA. The CDR3 is made up of 16 amino acids. The V end lost 2 bases, the J end lost 0 bases, and 11 bases lay between the germline ends. Here the CDR3 DNA reads TGTGCCAGCAGCTTACGACCATTTTATAGCAATCAGCCCCAGCATTTT. Amino acid sequence: CASSLRPFYSNQPQHF.

This clonotype was counted many times. The chain's CDR3 is CASSLGRERGTEAFF. Written as DNA, the CDR3 is TGTGCCAGCAGCTTAGGCAGGGAAAGAGGCACTGAAGCTTTCTTT. The rearrangement uses TRBV7-8 and TRBJ1-1; a possible D gene is TRBD1 (5 bases). Trimming removed 1 base from V and 4 bases from J, with 13 bases in between. The CDR3 contains 15 residues. The germline gives CDR1 SGHVS, CDR2 FQNEAQ.

This clonotype was found a few times. This chain links TRBV5-6 with TRBJ2-1, with a weak D call TRBD1 (6 bases). Trimming pared 7 bases from V and 0 bases from J, leaving 14 bases between. Germline V gene lookup returns CDR1 SGHDT and CDR2 YYEEEE. The CDR3 sequence is 15 residues long. CDR3 residues: CASFGRGSSYNEQFF. The CDR3 region has the DNA TGTGCCAGCTTTGGAAGGGGGAGCTCCTACAATGAGCAGTTCTTC.

In its sample, this clonotype was seen many times. The rearrangement links TRBV13 to TRBJ2-5; D may be TRBD2 (6 bases). CDR3 length: 13 residues. V was shortened by 3 bases and J by 4 bases, with 9 bases between the two germline ends. The germline CDR1 and CDR2 sequences are PRHDT and FYEKMQ (reference sequence). CDR3 sequence: CASSFTGRETQYF. The CDR3 DNA sequence: TGTGCCAGCAGCTTTACCGGGAGAGAGACCCAGTACTTC.

As regards this clonotype: A single base separates this from a much larger clone, so it may be a read error. The J gene is TRBJ1-2, the V gene TRBV28; D ambiguous. Deletions cut 6 bases from V and 1 base from J, with 9 bases between. The V gene's germline CDR1 is MDHEN and CDR2 SYDVKM. This CDR3 is built from 13 residues. The CDR3 sequence: CASRSTVNYGYTF. The CDR3 DNA follows: TGTGCCAGCAGAAGCACAGTTAACTATGGCTACACCTTC.

The chain's CDR3 is CASSLVWRPKETQYF. CDR3 bases: TGTGCCAGCAGCTTAGTTTGGCGGCCTAAAGAGACCCAGTACTTC. This chain uses TRBV11-1 with TRBJ2-5; D ambiguous. CDR3 length: 15 amino acids. The V gene lost 1 base and the J gene lost 3 bases, with 12 bases spanning the gap. Germline CDR1 SGHAT, CDR2 FQDESV (reference sequence).